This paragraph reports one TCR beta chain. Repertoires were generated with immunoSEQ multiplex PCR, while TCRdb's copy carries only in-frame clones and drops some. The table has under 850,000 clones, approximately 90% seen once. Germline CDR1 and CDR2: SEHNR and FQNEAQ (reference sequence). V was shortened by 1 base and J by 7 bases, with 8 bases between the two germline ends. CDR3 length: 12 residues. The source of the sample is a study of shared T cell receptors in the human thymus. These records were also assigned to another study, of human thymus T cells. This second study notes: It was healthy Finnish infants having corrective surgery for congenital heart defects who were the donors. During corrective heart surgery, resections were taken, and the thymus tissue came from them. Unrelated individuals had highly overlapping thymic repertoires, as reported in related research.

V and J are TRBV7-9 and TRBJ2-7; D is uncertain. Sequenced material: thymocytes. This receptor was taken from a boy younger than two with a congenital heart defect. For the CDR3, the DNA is TGTGCCAGCAGCTTAGACCGGTGGGAGCAGTACTTC. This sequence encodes CASSLDRWEQYF. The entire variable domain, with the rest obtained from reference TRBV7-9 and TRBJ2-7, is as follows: DTGVSQNPRHKITKRGQNVTFRCDPISEHNRLYWYRQTLGQGPEFLTYFQNEAQLEKSRLLSDRFSAERPKGSFSTLEIQRTEQGDSAMYLCASSLDRWEQYFGPGTRLTVT.